These 14 T cell receptor beta chains originate from one sample sequenced in a study of blood T cell repertoires in COVID-19. Produced via immunoSEQ multiplex PCR; TCRdb's table is partial and in-frame only. The data contain nearly 80,000 clones, less than 90% of them singletons. The specimen was peripheral blood. The source is a man aged 45-65 years with acute or convalescent COVID-19.

This chain uses TRBV6-1 with TRBJ1-6; D possibly corresponds to TRBD1 (6 bases). Trimming left V 0 bases short and J 5 bases short, with 17 bases between. Germline V lookup: CDR1 MNHNS, CDR2 SASEGT. The CDR3 is 18 residues long. The DNA for the CDR3 is TGTGCCAGCAGTGAAGCGGTTGGGGGGGCACAGCATAATTCACCCCTCCACTTT. Translation: CASSEAVGGAQHNSPLHF.

The CDR3 nucleotides are TGTGCCAGTAGTAGACAGGCCGGCGGCTACACCTTC. Residues: CASSRQAGGYTF. This sequence joins TRBV19 and TRBJ1-2, with a tentative D call TRBD1 (6 bases). Germline CDR1 reads LNHDA; CDR2 reads SQIVND (reference sequence). The CDR3 length is 12 residues. V was trimmed by 4 bases and J by 8 bases, leaving 11 bases between them.

The chain combines TRBV3-1 (or the pseudogene TRBV3-2) with TRBJ2-2; D remains ambiguous. From germline, CDR1 is LGHDT and CDR2 YNNKEL (reference sequence). Trimming shortened V by 4 bases and J by 3 bases, and 9 bases separated the two germline ends. This CDR3 contains 14 residues. This chain's CDR3 is CASSRNQDTGELFF. In DNA form, the CDR3 reads TGTGCCAGCAGCCGAAACCAGGACACCGGGGAGCTGTTTTTT.

The chain employs TRBV2 and TRBJ2-2; D gene ambiguous. The length of the CDR3 is 14 residues. Germline values: CDR1 SNHLY, CDR2 FYNNEI. V dropped 4 bases and J dropped 4 bases, with 10 bases sitting between them. For the CDR3, the DNA is TGTGCCAGCAGTGGGGTTACGGGCACCGGGGAGCTGTTTTTT. Translated, it gives CASSGVTGTGELFF.

CDR3 region: CASSLRVAGGEQYF. In DNA form, the CDR3 reads TGTGCCAGCAGCTTAAGGGTAGCGGGAGGCGAGCAGTACTTC. The chain has TRBV7-2 and TRBJ2-7, with TRBD2 matching over 10 bases. Germline values: CDR1 SGHTA, CDR2 FQGNSA. The V segment lost 2 bases and the J segment 6 bases; nucleotides outside the gene matches: 4. The CDR3 is made up of 14 amino acids.

The V call is TRBV30, the J call TRBJ1-5; no clear D gene. The V end lost 4 bases, the J end lost 4 bases, and 11 bases lay between the germline ends. Per the germline V gene, CDR1 is GTSNPN and CDR2 is SVGIG (reference sequence). This CDR3 is built from 13 residues. CDR3 sequence (DNA): TGTGCCTGGACCACGAGGGAGAATCAGCCCCAGCATTTT. Translated, it gives CAWTTRENQPQHF.

This clone was detected only once. The CDR3 DNA follows: TGTGCCAGCAGCTCCACCGGGACAGGGAGGCGGTTGGATGGCTACACCTTC. Its protein product is CASSSTGTGRRLDGYTF. The genes are TRBV7-2 and TRBJ1-2; 9 positions match TRBD1. Per germline, CDR1 SGHTA and CDR2 FQGNSA. J lost 6 bases, V lost 4 bases, and 15 bases had no gene match. This CDR3 comprises 17 residues.

This chain uses TRBV25-1 with TRBJ1-2; 10 nucleotides line up with TRBD1. In germline, CDR1 is MGHDK, CDR2 SYGVNS. J gave up 9 bases and V 6 bases, and 13 bases lay outside the gene matches. CDR3 length: 15 amino acids. DNA for the CDR3: TGTGCCAGCAGGGACCCAGAGGGACAGGGGTCTAGCTACACCTTC. This gives the protein CASRDPEGQGSSYTF.

This clone was seen more than once but under ten times. V gene TRBV2 combines with J gene TRBJ1-3; 7 positions agree with TRBD1. This CDR3 spans 15 amino acids. Germline CDR1 reads SNHLY; CDR2 reads FYNNEI. With V trimmed by 2 bases and J by 7 bases, 8 bases remained unmatched. This CDR3 reads CASSERQGVINTIYF. CDR3 coding DNA: TGTGCCAGCAGTGAAAGACAGGGTGTCATCAACACCATATATTTT.

The chain recombines TRBV28 with TRBJ1-2, with D perhaps TRBD1 (5 bases). V lost 3 bases, J lost 3 bases, and 17 bases lay in between. Germline V lookup: CDR1 MDHEN, CDR2 SYDVKM. The CDR3 is made up of 16 amino acids. CDR3 coding DNA: TGTGCCAGCAGTTTTGGCAGGGCTAGAGTGGACTATGGCTACACCTTC. Protein sequence: CASSFGRARVDYGYTF.

Note on this clone: The junction departs from the called germline gene at one end, perhaps through a read error. The V call is TRBV7-6, the J call TRBJ1-4, with TRBD1 identical over 7 bases. There are 11 residues in the CDR3. CDR1 and CDR2 from the germline V gene are SGHVS and FNYEAQ. DNA of the CDR3: TGTGCCAGCAGCACGGAGACAGGGCCCGCTTTT. Protein: CASSTETGPAF.

The rearrangement joins TRBV30 to TRBJ1-4; a weak D match, TRBD1 (5 bases). CDR3 length: 16 residues. In germline, CDR1 is GTSNPN, CDR2 SVGIG (reference sequence). With 0 bases removed from V and 3 bases from J, the gap between germline ends came to 14 bases. CDR3 bases: TGTGCCTGGAGTGTTAGGTCAGGGCAGCCTAATGAAAAACTGTTTTTT. It yields the protein CAWSVRSGQPNEKLFF.

The chain links TRBV11-2 to TRBJ2-7; TRBD2 aligns across 12 bases. The CDR3 has 14 residues. Trimming at V came to 3 bases and at J to 6 bases, leaving 3 bases not matched to a gene. Germline lookup yields CDR1 SGHAT and CDR2 FQNNGV. This chain's CDR3 is CASSFPSGGGEQYF. CDR3 in DNA: TGTGCCAGCAGCTTCCCTAGCGGGGGGGGCGAGCAGTACTTC.

The chain has TRBV3-1 (or the pseudogene TRBV3-2) and TRBJ2-7; possibly TRBD2 for D (6 bases). V dropped 4 bases and J dropped 3 bases, with 13 bases sitting between them. The CDR3 covers 14 residues. CDR1 and CDR2 from the germline V gene are LGHDT and YNNKEL (reference sequence). The CDR3 DNA is TGTGCCAGCAGCCCGGGGGTGATGGGCTACGAGCAGTACTTC. Protein product: CASSPGVMGYEQYF.